These 8 T cell receptor beta chains were all obtained from the same sample, sequenced in a study of T cells in Graves' hyperthyroidism and ophthalmopathy. The investigators amplified TCR beta CDR3 regions from RNA transcripts. When the TCR CDR3 underwent first-round RT-PCR, the HTBI primer set was used. TCRdb fed the multiplex PCR reads into MiXCR, producing one record per CDR3 protein. Here the sample spans nearly 750,000 distinct CDR3 sequences, around a third being singletons. Sequenced: blood. The receptors here all came from a woman between 40 and 50 years old with Graves' hyperthyroidism.

This clonotype was detected ten times or more. The chain is built from TRBV9 and TRBJ1-2; possible D gene TRBD1, 6 bases. Germline V CDR1 and CDR2: SGDLS, YYNGEE. V dropped 4 bases and J dropped 4 bases, with 11 bases sitting between them. The CDR3 totals 13 residues. This CDR3 is CASSQGTTYGYTF. CDR3 in DNA: TGTGCCAGCAGCCAGGGGACTACCTATGGCTACACCTTC.

V gene TRBV29-1 combines with J gene TRBJ2-5, with 8 bases aligning to TRBD2. V was pared by 6 bases and J by 1 base, with 4 bases of the junction left unmatched. CDR1 is SQVTM and CDR2 is ANQGSEA in the germline V gene. This CDR3 has 13 amino acids. CDR3 DNA sequence: TGCAGCGTAAACGGGGGGGTCCAAGAGACCCAGTACTTC. This sequence encodes CSVNGGVQETQYF.

In this sample, this clonotype turned up a few times. This CDR3 reads CATSTGTGVSDTQYF. CDR3 DNA sequence: TGTGCCACCAGTACCGGGACAGGGGTTTCGGATACGCAGTATTTT. V gene TRBV24-1 combines with J gene TRBJ2-3; 10 nucleotides line up with TRBD1. The CDR3 is made up of 15 amino acids. The trim removed 6 bases at V and 6 bases at J, leaving 8 bases unmatched. The germline V gene encodes CDR1 KGHDR and CDR2 SFDVKD.

The genes are TRBV6-2 or TRBV6-3 and TRBJ2-7; D possibly corresponds to TRBD2 (6 bases). CDR1 is MNHEY and CDR2 is SVGEGT in the germline V gene. This CDR3 has 14 residues. Deletions cut 5 bases from V and 6 bases from J, with 17 bases between. The CDR3, as DNA: TGTGCCAGCAGTCAAACCTTACTAGCCACCGAGCAGTACTTC. As protein: CASSQTLLATEQYF.

As to this clonotype: This may be a read error, as it is one base from a much larger clone. V is TRBV19 and J is TRBJ1-2, with D possibly matching TRBD1 (6 bases). This CDR3 contains 15 residues. V lost 9 bases and J lost 2, with 19 bases in between. Germline V gene sequence: CDR1 LNHDA, CDR2 SQIVND (reference sequence). The CDR3 reads CASEPGRQANYGYTF. The CDR3 DNA is TGTGCCAGCGAACCGGGGCGACAGGCAAACTATGGCTACACCTTC.

This clonotype was observed a few times. CDR3 region: CSVEGRDYGYTF. Here the CDR3 DNA reads TGCAGCGTTGAGGGTCGAGACTATGGCTACACCTTC. The gene calls are TRBV29-1 and TRBJ1-2; D ambiguous. V was clipped by 3 bases and J by 3 bases, with 8 bases between them. The CDR3 covers 12 residues. Germline CDR1 is SQVTM and CDR2 is ANQGSEA.

J is TRBJ2-7 and V is TRBV28; D may match TRBD1 or TRBD2 (5 bases each). V lost 11 bases to trimming and J lost 4 bases, with 18 bases between them. CDR3 length: 13 residues. The germline V gene has CDR1 MDHEN and CDR2 SYDVKM. The CDR3 nucleotides are TGTGCCGGGGGTGGTGGGAGAAGGTACGAGCAGTACTTC. Translated: CAGGGGRRYEQYF.

The sample holds many counts of this clonotype. V and J are TRBV20-1 and TRBJ1-1; 10 nucleotides match TRBD1. The CDR3 has 16 residues. Germline V CDR1 and CDR2: DFQATT, SNEGSKA (reference sequence). The J segment lost 6 bases and the V segment lost 5 bases, leaving 15 bases of the junction unmatched. CDR3: CSAQRTGGAVGAEAFF. The CDR3 DNA is TGCAGTGCTCAGAGGACAGGGGGTGCCGTAGGGGCTGAAGCTTTCTTT.